What follows is one TCR beta chain and its context. Other DNA sequences of this sample code for an identical CDR3. The method was immunoSEQ multiplex PCR; TCRdb's version includes in-frame clones alone and lacks a portion of them. This sample yields 2 million or so clones, of which about 95% are seen a single time; 0.85% to 1.2% belongs to the top ten. The naive CD8 fraction comprised CD45RO-negative cells positively selected for CCR7 and excluded terminally differentiated effector memory CD45RA+ cells. Among the donors, all were Caucasian adults who lived in Nashville, Tennessee. This CDR3 is built from 14 residues. CDR1 is MNHEY and CDR2 is SMNVEV in the germline V gene (reference sequence). The ends lost 2 bases at V and 5 bases at J; junction bases unmatched: 5. This entry comes from a study of shared clonotypes between healthy human individuals.

The chain uses TRBV27 and TRBJ2-7; 8 bases are shared with TRBD1. Sequenced input: naive CD8+ T cells sorted from blood. The origin of this receptor is a man younger than 35 in good health. The CDR3 region is CASSLGQGAHEQYF. The CDR3 DNA reads as TGTGCCAGCAGTTTAGGCCAGGGGGCCCACGAGCAGTACTTC.